This T cell receptor (beta chain) was identified in a study of blood T cells in healthy people across ages. With a J-beta primer mix and a sample-barcoded 5' primer, a second PCR ran 7 to 11 cycles. TCRdb itself ran the 5' RACE reads through MiXCR, one entry per CDR3 protein. This sample has about 800,000 distinct CDR3 sequences, with 25% found just once. Samples each had at least 5 micrograms of total RNA extracted. Only a few counts were recorded for this clonotype. CDR3 length: 15 residues. Germline V CDR1 and CDR2: DFQATT, SNEGSKA (reference sequence). The J segment lost 3 bases and the V segment lost 2 bases, leaving 6 bases of the junction unmatched. Another study also made use of these data, one on T cells of mothers and their children. That report notes: The cDNA synthesis received all extracted RNA, at approximately 1.4 ug per 15 ul.

The specimen sequenced was blood. The genes are TRBV20-1 and TRBJ2-3, with 9 bases matching TRBD2. The origin of this receptor is a boy younger than 18 in good health. The CDR3 DNA is TGCAGTGCTAGACTTAGCGGGGGCAAGACAGATACGCAGTATTTT. Protein sequence: CSARLSGGKTDTQYF.